The 28 T cell receptor beta chains presented below share a single source sample, sequenced in a study of blood T cell repertoires in COVID-19. Profiled with immunoSEQ multiplex PCR; TCRdb holds only in-frame clones, not every one. Among more than 25,000 clones, roughly four fifths were seen once, and the ten largest hold 42%. Sequencing was performed on peripheral blood. These receptors all stem from a woman of 80 years or more with acute or convalescent COVID-19.

The chain couples TRBV2 to TRBJ2-5, with 13 bases aligning to TRBD2. The V segment lost 6 bases and the J segment 5 bases; nucleotides outside the gene matches: 9. Germline loops: CDR1 SNHLY, CDR2 FYNNEI. There are 16 residues in the CDR3. CDR3 residues: CASRGTSGTKGETQYF. CDR3 DNA sequence: TGTGCCAGCAGGGGGACTAGCGGGACTAAGGGGGAGACCCAGTACTTC.

The chain links TRBV7-6 to TRBJ1-1, with a weak D call TRBD1 (6 bases). Trimming took 1 base from V and 1 from J, leaving 13 bases between them. This CDR3 is 16 amino acids long. Germline V CDR1 and CDR2: SGHVS, FNYEAQ. The CDR3 reads CASSLVGYRENTEAFF. CDR3 in DNA: TGTGCCAGCAGCTTAGTTGGATACAGGGAGAACACTGAAGCTTTCTTT.

In its sample, this clone was seen once. The genes are TRBV27 and TRBJ2-1; maybe TRBD2 (5 bases). Germline V gene data show CDR1 as MNHEY and CDR2 as SMNVEV (reference sequence). The CDR3 runs 15 residues. Trimming took off 7 bases at V and 0 bases at J, with 13 bases between the two ends. CDR3 region: CASNAEGSSYNEQFF. The CDR3, as DNA: TGTGCCAGCAACGCGGAAGGGAGCTCCTACAATGAGCAGTTCTTC.

The rearrangement links TRBV30 to TRBJ2-7, with D uncertain. The V and J ends lost 1 base and 7 bases respectively, with 8 bases between them. Germline values: CDR1 GTSNPN, CDR2 SVGIG (reference sequence). The CDR3 length is 11 residues. CDR3 residues: CAWSGGLEQYF. The CDR3 DNA reads as TGTGCCTGGAGTGGAGGTTTAGAGCAGTACTTC.

This chain connects TRBV19 to TRBJ2-7; 8 bases line up with TRBD1. The CDR3 consists of 13 residues. Germline CDR1 LNHDA, CDR2 SQIVND (reference sequence). With 5 bases clipped from V and 7 bases from J, the junction kept 7 bases outside the gene matches. The CDR3 protein is CASSPRTGREQYF. In DNA, the CDR3 is TGTGCCAGTAGTCCGCGGACAGGGAGGGAGCAGTACTTC.

The rearrangement uses TRBV30 and TRBJ2-6; 9 bases line up with TRBD1. V dropped 2 bases and J dropped 1; count of bases not matched to a gene: 6. In germline, CDR1 is GTSNPN, CDR2 SVGIG (reference sequence). CDR3 size: 17 residues. The CDR3 nucleotides are TGTGCCTGGAGTCGGGACAGGGTACGATCTGGGGCCAACGTCCTGACTTTC. Translation gives CAWSRDRVRSGANVLTF.

The CDR3 region is CASRGSGVSTDTQYF. The CDR3 nucleotides read TGTGCCAGCAGGGGATCAGGGGTCAGCACAGATACGCAGTATTTT. This rearrangement joins TRBV2 to TRBJ2-3; D might be TRBD1 (6 bases). This CDR3 spans 15 amino acids. Looked up from germline, CDR1 is SNHLY and CDR2 is FYNNEI. V was trimmed by 6 bases and J by 0 bases, leaving 13 bases between them.

The V call is TRBV19, the J call TRBJ1-4; D gene uncertain. The length of the CDR3 is 14 residues. Germline lookup yields CDR1 LNHDA and CDR2 SQIVND (reference sequence). Trimming cost V 5 bases and J 8 bases, with 15 bases left between them. Here the CDR3 DNA reads TGTGCCAGTAGTCTGGGCCCACCGGGGGAAAAACTGTTTTTT. Amino acids: CASSLGPPGEKLFF.

This clone was observed a single time. This chain joins TRBV7-3 and TRBJ1-1; 11 bases fit TRBD1. This CDR3 region has 15 residues. Germline loops: CDR1 SGHTA, CDR2 FQGTGA. Trimming at V came to 2 bases and at J to 3 bases, leaving 2 bases not matched to a gene. For the CDR3, the DNA is TGTGCCAGCAGCTTAGGGACAGGGGGACACACTGAAGCTTTCTTT. Protein product: CASSLGTGGHTEAFF. The full variable domain, with the rest looked up from reference TRBV7-3 and TRBJ1-1, is GAGVSQTPSNKVTEKGKYVELRCDPISGHTALYWYRQSLGQGPEFLIYFQGTGAADDSGLPNDRFFAVRPEGSVSTLKIQRTERGDSAVYLCASSLGTGGHTEAFFGQGTRLTVV.

The chain combines TRBV19 with TRBJ1-3; maybe TRBD1 (5 bases). Germline-derived CDR1 and CDR2 are LNHDA and SQIVND (reference sequence). The ends were cut back, 7 bases at V and 1 base at J, with 17 bases in the middle. This CDR3 has 16 amino acids. The CDR3 spells CASMNSRAGSGNTIYF. Written as DNA, the CDR3 is TGTGCCAGTATGAATTCCAGGGCCGGGTCTGGAAACACCATATATTTT.

The chain combines TRBV5-1 with TRBJ1-1; possibly TRBD1 for D (5 bases). This CDR3 is 14 amino acids long. V shed 2 bases and J shed 2 bases, with 10 bases lying between them. Germline CDR1 SGHRS, CDR2 YFSETQ. CDR3 DNA sequence: TGCGCCAGCAGCTTCGACAGTATAAACACTGAAGCTTTCTTT. It is translated as CASSFDSINTEAFF.

The V call is TRBV10-2, the J call TRBJ1-5; TRBD1 agrees at 7 bases. Germline CDR1 is WSHSY and CDR2 is SAAADI. The V segment lost 0 bases and the J segment 9 bases; nucleotides outside the gene matches: 8. CDR3 length: 15 residues. Here the CDR3 DNA reads TGCGCCAGCAGTGAGTCGAGGACCCCAGGGGGGCCCCAGCATTTT. Translation: CASSESRTPGGPQHF.

The rearrangement uses TRBV27 and TRBJ2-3; TRBD2 aligns across 8 bases. Germline-derived CDR1 and CDR2 are MNHEY and SMNVEV (reference sequence). CDR3 length: 15 amino acids. V dropped 5 bases and J dropped 3; count of bases not matched to a gene: 7. CDR3 region: CASSTPGLGTDTQYF. DNA for the CDR3: TGTGCCAGCAGTACACCGGGACTAGGAACAGATACGCAGTATTTT.

This chain connects TRBV2 to TRBJ2-5; 9 nucleotides agree with TRBD1. Trimming removed 4 bases from V and 5 bases from J; junction bases left unmatched: 11. The CDR3 is made up of 16 amino acids. The germline gives CDR1 SNHLY, CDR2 FYNNEI. The CDR3 spells CASSGGGQGTRETQYF. The CDR3 DNA reads as TGTGCCAGCAGTGGGGGGGGACAGGGCACCAGGGAGACCCAGTACTTC. Looking up the rest from reference TRBV2 and TRBJ2-5 gives the full variable domain: EPEVTQTPSHQVTQMGQEVILRCVPISNHLYFYWYRQILGQKVEFLVSFYNNEISEKSEIFDDQFSVERPDGSNFTLKIRSTKLEDSAMYFCASSGGGQGTRETQYFGPGTRLLVL.

The chain is built from TRBV5-4 and TRBJ2-7; 12 positions match TRBD2. CDR3 length: 15 amino acids. V trimming: 4 bases; J trimming: 4 bases; junction bases outside the gene matches: 6. Germline CDR1 reads SGHNT; CDR2 reads YYREEE (reference sequence). The DNA for the CDR3 is TGTGCCAGCAGCCAGGGACTAGCGGGTTCTTACGAGCAGTACTTC. Translated: CASSQGLAGSYEQYF.

V gene TRBV4-2 combines with J gene TRBJ2-3; 11 bases map to TRBD2. The CDR3 length is 16 residues. After removal of 4 bases from V and 0 bases from J, the junction contained 3 bases not matched to a gene. The V gene's germline CDR1 is LGHNA and CDR2 YNFKEQ. The chain's CDR3 is CASSLLAGGSTDTQYF. The CDR3 DNA reads TGTGCCAGCAGCCTTCTAGCGGGGGGTAGCACAGATACGCAGTATTTT.

The chain is built from TRBV10-3 and TRBJ2-3; 7 positions agree with TRBD2. Germline trimming cut 0 bases from V and 4 bases from J; bases unmatched to any gene: 7. The CDR3 is 16 amino acids. Germline lookup yields CDR1 ENHRY and CDR2 SYGVKD. CDR3 loop: CAISESGGGIADTQYF. The DNA of the CDR3 is TGTGCCATCAGTGAGTCTGGGGGGGGGATAGCAGATACGCAGTATTTT.

This chain uses TRBV28 with TRBJ2-7; tentatively, D is TRBD2 (6 bases). The CDR3 totals 17 residues. V dropped 4 bases and J dropped 0 bases, with 19 bases sitting between them. CDR1 is MDHEN and CDR2 is SYDVKM in the germline V gene. CDR3 DNA sequence: TGTGCCAGCAGTTCCGAGGGACTCCGACAAATCTCCTACGAGCAGTACTTC. Its protein is CASSSEGLRQISYEQYF.

This sequence joins TRBV6-5 and TRBJ2-7; TRBD1 matches at 7 bases. The CDR3 totals 15 residues. V was clipped by 0 bases and J by 3 bases; unmatched bases: 5. Germline V CDR1 and CDR2: MNHEY, SVGAGI. CDR3 nucleotides: TGTGCCAGCAGTTACTCAGGCCAGGGGGTCTACGAGCAGTACTTC. Translation gives CASSYSGQGVYEQYF.

The J gene is TRBJ2-5, the V gene TRBV19; tentative D call: TRBD2 (5 bases). The CDR3 has 14 amino acids. Germline values: CDR1 LNHDA, CDR2 SQIVND (reference sequence). Trimming shortened V by 7 bases and J by 5 bases, and 17 bases separated the two germline ends. The CDR3 DNA reads TGTGCCAGTACCCCTCGGGCGTGGGAGGAGACCCAGTACTTC. Amino acid sequence: CASTPRAWEETQYF.

V and J are TRBV9 and TRBJ2-3; D remains ambiguous. V was pared by 0 bases and J by 2 bases, with 16 bases between. CDR3 length: 17 residues. CDR1 and CDR2 (germline): SGDLS, YYNGEE. The CDR3 spells CASSVGFEVQITDTQYF. The CDR3 bases are TGTGCCAGCAGCGTAGGTTTTGAGGTGCAAATCACAGATACGCAGTATTTT.

The CDR3 bases are TGTGCCAGCTCACCGGTTACGGTCAATTCGGAGGGCTACACCTTC. It encodes CASSPVTVNSEGYTF. The chain recombines TRBV18 with TRBJ1-2, with no clear D. The V and J ends lost 3 bases and 8 bases respectively, with 19 bases between them. The CDR3 is 15 amino acids. CDR1 is KGHSH and CDR2 is LQKENI in the germline V gene.

The chain has TRBV5-1 and TRBJ2-7; no clear D. The V gene lost 0 bases and the J gene lost 0 bases, with 10 bases spanning the gap. This CDR3 comprises 15 residues. CDR1 is SGHRS and CDR2 is YFSETQ in the germline V gene. The CDR3: CASSLGSTSSYEQYF. DNA of the CDR3: TGCGCCAGCAGCTTGGGTAGCACGAGCTCCTACGAGCAGTACTTC.

This rearrangement joins TRBV6-2 or TRBV6-3 to TRBJ2-3, with 7 bases lining up with TRBD1. CDR3 length: 16 residues. V lost 5 bases to trimming and J lost 1 base; unmatched junction nucleotides: 9. Germline V CDR1 and CDR2: MNHEY, SVGEGT. The chain's CDR3 is CASSLRQGRGTDTQYF. CDR3 DNA sequence: TGTGCCAGCAGTCTCCGACAGGGACGAGGCACAGATACGCAGTATTTT.

The chain has TRBV5-8 and TRBJ1-5, with D perhaps TRBD1 (5 bases). V lost 0 bases, J lost 6 bases, and 13 bases lay in between. The CDR3 contains 15 residues. The germline V gene has CDR1 SGHTS and CDR2 YDEGEE. This chain's CDR3 is CASSLGLGRRQPQHF. Here the CDR3 DNA reads TGTGCCAGCAGCTTGGGTCTGGGGCGTCGTCAGCCCCAGCATTTT.

CDR3 protein: CASSLGRSYGYTF. The CDR3 DNA is TGTGCCAGCAGTTTGGGGAGGTCCTATGGCTACACCTTC. The chain links TRBV28 to TRBJ1-2; no clear D gene. This CDR3 has 13 residues. Per the germline V gene, CDR1 is MDHEN and CDR2 is SYDVKM. Trimming took 3 bases from V and 4 from J, leaving 9 bases between them.

The rearrangement joins TRBV10-3 to TRBJ2-1; 13 positions match TRBD2. CDR3 size: 15 residues. V was clipped by 10 bases and J by 8 bases; unmatched bases: 11. CDR1 ENHRY and CDR2 SYGVKD come from the germline V gene. The CDR3 coding sequence is TGTGCCACCTCAGCCGGGACTAGCGGGGAACATGAGCAGTTCTTC. This codes for CATSAGTSGEHEQFF.

The chain recombines TRBV2 with TRBJ2-7; 9 nucleotides agree with TRBD1. Germline CDR1 is SNHLY and CDR2 is FYNNEI. J was trimmed by 5 bases and V by 6 bases; bases with no gene match: 5. The CDR3 is 13 amino acids. The CDR3 protein is CASRGDRAHEQYF. Written as DNA, the CDR3 is TGTGCCAGCAGGGGGGACAGGGCCCACGAGCAGTACTTC.